The 5 T cell receptor beta chains below all came from one sample that was sequenced in a study of blood T cell repertoires in COVID-19. Generated by immunoSEQ multiplex PCR, the TCRdb table keeps only in-frame clones and is missing some. Counted here are roughly 280,000 clones, around 84% occurring once; the ten biggest clones make up roughly 5%. Sequencing was performed on peripheral blood. The source of these receptors is a woman aged 55-69 years with COVID-19, enrolled during active disease.

CDR3 amino acids: CASSALTGARGNTEAFF. The CDR3 DNA is TGTGCCAGTAGTGCCCTAACAGGGGCCCGGGGGAACACTGAAGCTTTCTTT. The V call is TRBV19, the J call TRBJ1-1; 7 positions agree with TRBD1. Per the germline V gene, CDR1 is LNHDA and CDR2 is SQIVND (reference sequence). The CDR3 is 17 amino acids. Trimming removed 5 bases from V and 1 base from J; junction bases left unmatched: 13.

V is TRBV28 and J is TRBJ2-3, with 11 bases aligning to TRBD2. This CDR3 spans 18 amino acids. Germline CDR1 is MDHEN and CDR2 is SYDVKM. Trimming removed 6 bases from V and 6 bases from J; junction bases left unmatched: 17. The CDR3 here is CASRTTSGSRLRLDTQYF. The DNA of the CDR3 is TGTGCCAGCAGGACAACTAGCGGGAGTAGACTTCGTTTGGATACGCAGTATTTT.

J is TRBJ2-5 and V is TRBV15, with 8 bases fitting TRBD2. The J segment lost 4 bases and the V segment lost 5 bases, leaving 6 bases of the junction unmatched. In germline, CDR1 is LNHNV, CDR2 YYDKDF (reference sequence). This CDR3 comprises 14 residues. CDR3 DNA sequence: TGTGCCACCAGCCCGGGGGGGAGAACAGAGACCCAGTACTTC. This translates into CATSPGGRTETQYF.

This clone was counted only a few times. V gene TRBV20-1 combines with J gene TRBJ2-7; 7 bases agree with TRBD1. V was clipped by 3 bases and J by 2 bases; unmatched bases: 4. The V gene's germline CDR1 is DFQATT and CDR2 SNEGSKA (reference sequence). The CDR3 sequence is 13 residues long. In DNA, the CDR3 is TGCAGTGCTAGTAGCAGGGGGACCTACGAGCAGTACTTC. This sequence encodes CSASSRGTYEQYF.

The CDR3 is CATSESPGQGAWETQYF. The CDR3 region has the DNA TGTGCCACCAGTGAGTCGCCCGGACAGGGGGCTTGGGAGACCCAGTACTTC. The rearrangement links TRBV24-1 to TRBJ2-5, with 11 bases identical to TRBD1. Germline-derived CDR1 and CDR2 are KGHDR and SFDVKD. The CDR3 consists of 17 residues. Trimming at V came to 4 bases and at J to 5 bases, leaving 11 bases not matched to a gene.